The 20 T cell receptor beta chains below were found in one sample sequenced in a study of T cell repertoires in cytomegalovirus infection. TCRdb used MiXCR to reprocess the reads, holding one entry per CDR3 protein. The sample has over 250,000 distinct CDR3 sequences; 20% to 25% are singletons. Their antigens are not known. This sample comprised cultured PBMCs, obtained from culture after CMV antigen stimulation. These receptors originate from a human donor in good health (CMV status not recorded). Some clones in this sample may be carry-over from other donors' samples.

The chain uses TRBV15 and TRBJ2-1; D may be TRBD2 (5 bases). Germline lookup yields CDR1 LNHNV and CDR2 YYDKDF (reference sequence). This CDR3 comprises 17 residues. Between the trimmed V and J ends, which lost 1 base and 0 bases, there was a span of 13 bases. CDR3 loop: CATSRVGLGSSYNEQFF. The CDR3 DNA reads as TGTGCCACCAGCAGAGTCGGTTTAGGGAGCTCCTACAATGAGCAGTTCTTC.

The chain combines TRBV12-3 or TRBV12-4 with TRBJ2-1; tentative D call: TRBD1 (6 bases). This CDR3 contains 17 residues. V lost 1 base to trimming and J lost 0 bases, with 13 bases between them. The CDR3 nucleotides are TGTGCCAGCAGTTTAGGATTACAGGGTAGCTCCTACAATGAGCAGTTCTTC. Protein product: CASSLGLQGSSYNEQFF.

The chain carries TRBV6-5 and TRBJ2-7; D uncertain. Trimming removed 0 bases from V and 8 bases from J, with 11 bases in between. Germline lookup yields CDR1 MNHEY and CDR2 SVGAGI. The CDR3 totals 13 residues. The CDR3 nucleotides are TGTGCCAGCAGTTACTCGAAGTCTACTCAGCAGTACTTC. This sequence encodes CASSYSKSTQQYF.

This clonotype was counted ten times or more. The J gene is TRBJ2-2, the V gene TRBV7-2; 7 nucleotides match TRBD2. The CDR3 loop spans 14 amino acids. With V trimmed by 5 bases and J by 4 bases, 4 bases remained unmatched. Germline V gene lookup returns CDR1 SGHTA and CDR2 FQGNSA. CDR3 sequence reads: CASSRDYLTGELFF. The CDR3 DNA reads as TGTGCCAGCAGCCGGGACTACCTCACCGGGGAGCTGTTTTTT. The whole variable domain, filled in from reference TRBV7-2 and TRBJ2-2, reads GAGVSQSPSNKVTEKGKDVELRCDPISGHTALYWYRQSLGQGLEFLIYFQGNSAPDKSGLPSDRFSAERTGGSVSTLTIQRTQQEDSAVYLCASSRDYLTGELFFGEGSRLTVL.

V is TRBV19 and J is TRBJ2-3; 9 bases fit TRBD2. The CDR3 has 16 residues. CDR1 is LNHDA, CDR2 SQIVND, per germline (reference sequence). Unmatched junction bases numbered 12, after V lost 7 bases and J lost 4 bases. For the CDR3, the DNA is TGTGCCAGTATCCCCCGGGGTAGCGGGAGTTCAGATACGCAGTATTTT. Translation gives CASIPRGSGSSDTQYF.

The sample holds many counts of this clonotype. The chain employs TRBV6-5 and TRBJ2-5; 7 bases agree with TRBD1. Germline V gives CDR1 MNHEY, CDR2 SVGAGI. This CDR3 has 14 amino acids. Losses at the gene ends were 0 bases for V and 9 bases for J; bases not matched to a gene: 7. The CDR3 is CASSYSLSQGAQYF. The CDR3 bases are TGTGCCAGCAGTTACTCGCTATCCCAGGGGGCCCAGTACTTC.

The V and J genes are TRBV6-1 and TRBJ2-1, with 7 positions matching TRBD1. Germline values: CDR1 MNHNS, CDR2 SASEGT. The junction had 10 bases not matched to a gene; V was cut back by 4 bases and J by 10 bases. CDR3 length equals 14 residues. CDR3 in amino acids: CASSAVDRPREQFF. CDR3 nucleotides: TGTGCCAGCAGTGCGGTGGACAGGCCCAGGGAGCAGTTCTTC.

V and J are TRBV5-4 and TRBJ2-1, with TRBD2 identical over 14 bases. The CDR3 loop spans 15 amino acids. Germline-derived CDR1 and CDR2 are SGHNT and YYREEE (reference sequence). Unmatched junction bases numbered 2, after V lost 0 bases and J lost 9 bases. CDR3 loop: CASSLGGLAGVEQFF. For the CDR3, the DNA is TGTGCCAGCAGCTTGGGGGGACTAGCGGGAGTTGAGCAGTTCTTC.

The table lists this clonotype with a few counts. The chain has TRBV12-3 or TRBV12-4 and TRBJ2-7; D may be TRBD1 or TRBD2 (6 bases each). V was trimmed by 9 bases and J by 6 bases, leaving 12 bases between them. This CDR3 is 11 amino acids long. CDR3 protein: CASKGGPEQYF. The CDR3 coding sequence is TGTGCCAGTAAAGGGGGGCCCGAGCAGTACTTC.

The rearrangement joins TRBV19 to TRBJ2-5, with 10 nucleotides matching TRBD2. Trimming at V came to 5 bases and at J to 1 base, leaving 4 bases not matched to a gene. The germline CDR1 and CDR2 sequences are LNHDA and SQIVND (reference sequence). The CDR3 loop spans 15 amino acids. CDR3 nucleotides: TGTGCCAGTAGTGGGTGGACTAGCGGCCAAGAGACCCAGTACTTC. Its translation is CASSGWTSGQETQYF.

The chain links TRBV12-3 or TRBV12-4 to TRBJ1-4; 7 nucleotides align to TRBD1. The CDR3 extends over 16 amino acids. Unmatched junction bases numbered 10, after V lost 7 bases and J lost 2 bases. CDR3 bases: TGTGCCAGCATACTCGGGCAGGGGGTCACTAATGAAAAACTGTTTTTT. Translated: CASILGQGVTNEKLFF.

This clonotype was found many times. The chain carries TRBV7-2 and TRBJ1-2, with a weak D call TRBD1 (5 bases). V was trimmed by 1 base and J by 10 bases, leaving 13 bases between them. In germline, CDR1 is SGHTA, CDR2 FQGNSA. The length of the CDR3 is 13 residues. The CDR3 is CASSLDRQHAYTF. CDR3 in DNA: TGTGCCAGCAGCTTAGATAGACAGCACGCCTACACCTTC. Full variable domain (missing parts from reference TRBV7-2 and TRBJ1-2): GAGVSQSPSNKVTEKGKDVELRCDPISGHTALYWYRQSLGQGLEFLIYFQGNSAPDKSGLPSDRFSAERTGGSVSTLTIQRTQQEDSAVYLCASSLDRQHAYTFGSGTRLTVV.

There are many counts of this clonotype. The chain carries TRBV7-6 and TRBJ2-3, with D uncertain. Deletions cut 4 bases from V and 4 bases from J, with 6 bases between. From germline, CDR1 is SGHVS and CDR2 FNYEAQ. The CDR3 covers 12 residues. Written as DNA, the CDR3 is TGTGCCAGCAGCTCTGGCGCAGATACGCAGTATTTT. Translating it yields CASSSGADTQYF.

CDR3 in amino acids: CASRRTGGVNTEAFF. Here the CDR3 DNA reads TGTGCCAGCCGAAGGACAGGTGGAGTGAACACTGAAGCTTTCTTT. The J gene is TRBJ1-1, the V gene TRBV5-4; 7 bases fit TRBD1. The CDR3 runs to 15 residues. Germline CDR1 SGHNT, CDR2 YYREEE (reference sequence). Trimming took 7 bases from V and 0 from J; bases not matched to a gene: 9. The full variable domain, completed using reference TRBV5-4 and TRBJ1-1, is ETGVTQSPTHLIKTRGQQVTLRCSSQSGHNTVSWYQQALGQGPQFIFQYYREEENGRGNFPPRFSGLQFPNYSSELNVNALELDDSALYLCASRRTGGVNTEAFFGQGTRLTVV.

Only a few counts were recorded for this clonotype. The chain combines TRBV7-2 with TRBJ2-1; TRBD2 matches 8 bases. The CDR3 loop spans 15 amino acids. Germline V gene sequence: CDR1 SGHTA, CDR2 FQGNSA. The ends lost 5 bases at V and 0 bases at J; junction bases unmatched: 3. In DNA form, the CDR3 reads TGTGCCAGCAGCATTAGCGGGGCCTCCTACAATGAGCAGTTCTTC. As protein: CASSISGASYNEQFF.

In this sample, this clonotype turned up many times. This CDR3 reads CASSSLQGNQPQHF. CDR3 DNA: TGTGCCAGCAGCTCACTGCAGGGAAATCAGCCCCAGCATTTT. The chain combines TRBV28 with TRBJ1-5; D perhaps matches TRBD1 (5 bases). The CDR3 extends over 14 amino acids. In germline, CDR1 is MDHEN, CDR2 SYDVKM. The V and J ends lost 6 bases and 4 bases respectively, with 13 bases between them.

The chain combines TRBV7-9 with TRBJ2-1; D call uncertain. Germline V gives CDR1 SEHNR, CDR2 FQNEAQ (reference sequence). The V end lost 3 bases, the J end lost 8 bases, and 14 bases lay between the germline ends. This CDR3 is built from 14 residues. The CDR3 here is CASSFAVKLDEQFF. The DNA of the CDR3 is TGTGCCAGCAGCTTCGCCGTTAAACTGGATGAGCAGTTCTTC. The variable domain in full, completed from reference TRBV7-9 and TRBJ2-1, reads DTGVSQNPRHKITKRGQNVTFRCDPISEHNRLYWYRQTLGQGPEFLTYFQNEAQLEKSRLLSDRFSAERPKGSFSTLEIQRTEQGDSAMYLCASSFAVKLDEQFFGPGTRLTVL.

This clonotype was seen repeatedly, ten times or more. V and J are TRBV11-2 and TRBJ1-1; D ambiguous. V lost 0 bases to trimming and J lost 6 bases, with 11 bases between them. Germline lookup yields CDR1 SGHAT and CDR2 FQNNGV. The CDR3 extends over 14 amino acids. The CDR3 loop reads CASSLDVGEAEAFF. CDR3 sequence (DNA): TGTGCCAGCAGCTTAGACGTCGGGGAGGCTGAAGCTTTCTTT.

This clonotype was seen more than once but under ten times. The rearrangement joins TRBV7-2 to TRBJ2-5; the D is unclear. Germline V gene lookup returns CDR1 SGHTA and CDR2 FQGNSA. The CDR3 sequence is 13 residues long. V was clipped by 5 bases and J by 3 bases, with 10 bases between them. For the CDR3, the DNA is TGTGCCAGCAGCCCCCGTCAGGAAGAGACCCAGTACTTC. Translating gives CASSPRQEETQYF.

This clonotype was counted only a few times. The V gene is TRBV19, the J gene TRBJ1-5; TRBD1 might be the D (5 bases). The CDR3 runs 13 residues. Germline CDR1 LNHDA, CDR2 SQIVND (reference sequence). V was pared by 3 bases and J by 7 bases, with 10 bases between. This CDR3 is CASSIDGTQPQHF. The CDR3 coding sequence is TGTGCCAGTAGTATCGATGGGACGCAGCCCCAGCATTTT.